This T cell receptor (beta chain) was found in a study of T cell responses to AZD1222 COVID-19 vaccine. Assay: immunoSEQ multiplex PCR; the TCRdb copy retains only in-frame clones and omits some. In the table there are about 100,000 clones, 75% to 95% of which are singletons. The V gene lost 7 bases and the J gene lost 7 bases, with 10 bases spanning the gap. This CDR3 comprises 11 residues. Germline CDR1 is MDHEN and CDR2 is SYDVKM. This clone was detected only once. The sequence came from an adult in good health. This chain links TRBV28 with TRBJ1-1; the D is unclear. The source was peripheral blood, collected on day 0 of AZD1222 vaccination. The chain's CDR3 is CASTLRVEAFF. The CDR3 DNA follows: TGTGCCAGCACCTTAAGGGTTGAAGCTTTCTTT. Complete variable domain (other parts from reference TRBV28 and TRBJ1-1): DVKVTQSSRYLVKRTGEKVFLECVQDMDHENMFWYRQDPGLGLRLIYFSYDVKMKEKGDIPEGYSVSREKKERFSLILESASTNQTSMYLCASTLRVEAFFGQGTRLTVV.